Sequencing of this T cell receptor (beta chain) was carried out in a study of T cell repertoires in ileal Crohn's disease. TCRdb's table, derived via immunoSEQ multiplex PCR, lists solely in-frame clones and lacks some. The data contain around 15,000 clones, approximately 80% of them singletons. The CDR3 extends over 13 amino acids. Germline values: CDR1 SGHNT, CDR2 YYREEE (reference sequence). The V and J ends lost 2 bases and 4 bases respectively, with 9 bases between them. The sequence was collected from an adult with Crohn's disease. V is TRBV5-4 and J is TRBJ1-2; D remains unclear. Sequenced: ileal tissue. The CDR3 sequence: CASSFPQVYGYTF. The DNA of the CDR3 is TGTGCCAGCAGCTTCCCACAAGTCTATGGCTACACCTTC.